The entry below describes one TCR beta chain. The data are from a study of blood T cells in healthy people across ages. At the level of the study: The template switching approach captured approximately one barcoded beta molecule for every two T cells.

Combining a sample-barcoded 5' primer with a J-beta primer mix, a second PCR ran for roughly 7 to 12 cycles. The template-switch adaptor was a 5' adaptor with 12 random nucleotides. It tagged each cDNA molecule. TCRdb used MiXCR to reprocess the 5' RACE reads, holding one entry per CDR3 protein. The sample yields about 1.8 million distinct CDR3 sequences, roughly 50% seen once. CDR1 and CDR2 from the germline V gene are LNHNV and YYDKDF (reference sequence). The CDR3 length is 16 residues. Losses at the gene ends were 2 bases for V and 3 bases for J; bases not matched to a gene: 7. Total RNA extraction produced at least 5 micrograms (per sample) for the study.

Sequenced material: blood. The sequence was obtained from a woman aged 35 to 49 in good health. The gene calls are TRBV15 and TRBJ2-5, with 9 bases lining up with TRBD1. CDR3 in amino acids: CATSRRPGTGKETQYF. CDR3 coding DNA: TGTGCCACCAGCAGACGACCCGGGACAGGGAAAGAGACCCAGTACTTC.